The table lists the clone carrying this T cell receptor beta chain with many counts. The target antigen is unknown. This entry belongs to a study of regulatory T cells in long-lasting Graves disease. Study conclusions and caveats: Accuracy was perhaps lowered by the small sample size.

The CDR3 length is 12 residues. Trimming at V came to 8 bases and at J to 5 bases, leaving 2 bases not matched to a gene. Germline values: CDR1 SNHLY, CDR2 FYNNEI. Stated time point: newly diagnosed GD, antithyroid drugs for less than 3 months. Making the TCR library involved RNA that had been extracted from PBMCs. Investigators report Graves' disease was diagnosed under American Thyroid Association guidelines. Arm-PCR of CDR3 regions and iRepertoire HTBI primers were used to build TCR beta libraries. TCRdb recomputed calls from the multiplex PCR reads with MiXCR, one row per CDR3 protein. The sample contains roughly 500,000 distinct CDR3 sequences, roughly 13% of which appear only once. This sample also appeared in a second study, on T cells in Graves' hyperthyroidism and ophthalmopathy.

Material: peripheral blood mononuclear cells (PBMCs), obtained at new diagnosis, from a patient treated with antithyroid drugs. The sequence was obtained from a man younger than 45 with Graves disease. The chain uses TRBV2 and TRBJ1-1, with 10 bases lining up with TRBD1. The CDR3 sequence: CASVDRGTEAFF. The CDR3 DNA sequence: TGTGCCAGCGTGGACAGGGGGACTGAAGCTTTCTTT.